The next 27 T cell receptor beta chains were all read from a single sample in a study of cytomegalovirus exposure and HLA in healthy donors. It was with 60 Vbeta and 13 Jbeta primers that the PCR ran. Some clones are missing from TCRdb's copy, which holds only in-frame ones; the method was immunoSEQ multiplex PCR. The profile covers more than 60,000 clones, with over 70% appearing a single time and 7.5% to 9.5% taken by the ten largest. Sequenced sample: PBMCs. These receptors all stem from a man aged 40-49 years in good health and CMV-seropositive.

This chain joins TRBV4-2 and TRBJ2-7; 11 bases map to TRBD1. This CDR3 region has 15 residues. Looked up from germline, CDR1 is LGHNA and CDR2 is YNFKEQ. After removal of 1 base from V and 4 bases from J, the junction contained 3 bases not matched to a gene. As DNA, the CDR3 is TGTGCCAGCAGCCAAGCTGGGGACAGGGGGTACGAGCAGTACTTC. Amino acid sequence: CASSQAGDRGYEQYF.

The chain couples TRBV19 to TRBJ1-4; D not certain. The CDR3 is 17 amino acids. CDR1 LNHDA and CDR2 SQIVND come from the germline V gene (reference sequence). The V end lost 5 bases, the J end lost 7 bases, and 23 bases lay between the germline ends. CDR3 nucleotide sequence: TGTGCCAGTAGTTCTTCATCGTCAACGGGAGTGGGTGAAAAACTGTTTTTT. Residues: CASSSSSSTGVGEKLFF.

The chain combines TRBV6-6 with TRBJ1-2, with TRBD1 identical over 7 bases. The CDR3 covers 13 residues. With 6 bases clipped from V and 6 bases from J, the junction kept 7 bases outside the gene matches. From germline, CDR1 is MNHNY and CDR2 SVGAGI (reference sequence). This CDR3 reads CASSPTGSDGYTF. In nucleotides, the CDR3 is TGTGCCAGCAGCCCGACAGGGTCGGATGGCTACACCTTC.

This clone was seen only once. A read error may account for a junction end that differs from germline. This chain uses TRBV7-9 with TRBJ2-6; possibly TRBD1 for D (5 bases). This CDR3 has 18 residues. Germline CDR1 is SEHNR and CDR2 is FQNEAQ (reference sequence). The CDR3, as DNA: TGTTCCAGCAGCTTACTCCAGGGTCAAAGCTCTGGGGCCAACGTCCTGACTTTC. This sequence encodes CSSSLLQGQSSGANVLTF. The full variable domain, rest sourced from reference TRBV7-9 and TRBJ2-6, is DTGVSQNPRHKITKRGQNVTFRCDPISEHNRLYWYRQTLGQGPEFLTYFQNEAQLEKSRLLSDRFSAERPKGSFSTLEIQRTEQGDSAMYLCSSSLLQGQSSGANVLTFGAGSRLTVL.

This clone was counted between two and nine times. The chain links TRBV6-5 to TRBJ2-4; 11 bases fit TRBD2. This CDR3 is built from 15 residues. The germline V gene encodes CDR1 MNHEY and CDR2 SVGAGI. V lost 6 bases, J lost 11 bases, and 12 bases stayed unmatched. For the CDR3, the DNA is TGTGCCAGCAGCCCCGGTAGCGGGGGGGTTATCCTTCAGTACTTC. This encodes CASSPGSGGVILQYF.

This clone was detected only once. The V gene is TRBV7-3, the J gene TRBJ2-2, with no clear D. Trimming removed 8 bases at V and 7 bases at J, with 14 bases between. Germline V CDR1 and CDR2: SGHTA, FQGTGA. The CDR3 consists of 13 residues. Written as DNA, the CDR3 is TGTGCCAGCTGTGTCAGCCCGGGCGGGGAGCTGTTTTTT. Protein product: CASCVSPGGELFF.

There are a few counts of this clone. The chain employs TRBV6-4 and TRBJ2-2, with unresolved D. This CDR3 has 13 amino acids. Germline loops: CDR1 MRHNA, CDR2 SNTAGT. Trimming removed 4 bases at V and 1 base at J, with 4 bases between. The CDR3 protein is CASSAGNTGELFF. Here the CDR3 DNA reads TGTGCCAGCAGTGCAGGGAACACCGGGGAGCTGTTTTTT.

CDR3 coding DNA: TGTGCCAGTAGCCCCCGGGACAGGGGGCTGCAGCCCCAGCATTTT. Translation gives CASSPRDRGLQPQHF. This rearrangement joins TRBV19 to TRBJ1-5, with TRBD1 matching over 12 bases. CDR3 size: 15 residues. Germline values: CDR1 LNHDA, CDR2 SQIVND (reference sequence). Germline trimming cut 6 bases from V and 7 bases from J; bases unmatched to any gene: 7.

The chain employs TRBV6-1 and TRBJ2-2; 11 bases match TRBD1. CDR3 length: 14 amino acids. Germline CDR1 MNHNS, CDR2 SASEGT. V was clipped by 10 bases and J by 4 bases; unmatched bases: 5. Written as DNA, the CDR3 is TGTGCCACCACCGGGACAGGGGGCACCGGGGAGCTGTTTTTT. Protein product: CATTGTGGTGELFF.

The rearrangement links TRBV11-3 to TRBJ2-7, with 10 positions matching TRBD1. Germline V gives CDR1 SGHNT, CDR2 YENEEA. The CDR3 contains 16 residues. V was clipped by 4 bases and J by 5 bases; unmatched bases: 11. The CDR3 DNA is TGTGCCAGCAGCTCCCTCCGGGGACAGGGGCCCCACGAGCAGTACTTC. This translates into CASSSLRGQGPHEQYF.

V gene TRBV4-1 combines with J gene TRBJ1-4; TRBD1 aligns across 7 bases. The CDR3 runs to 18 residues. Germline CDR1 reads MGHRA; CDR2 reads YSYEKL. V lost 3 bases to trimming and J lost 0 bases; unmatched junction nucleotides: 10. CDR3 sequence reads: CASSQAGTELATNEKLFF. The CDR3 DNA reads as TGCGCCAGCAGCCAGGCCGGGACAGAGCTTGCAACTAATGAAAAACTGTTTTTT.

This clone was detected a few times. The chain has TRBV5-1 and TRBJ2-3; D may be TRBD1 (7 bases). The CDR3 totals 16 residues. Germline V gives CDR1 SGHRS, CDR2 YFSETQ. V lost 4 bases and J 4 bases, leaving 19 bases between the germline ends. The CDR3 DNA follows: TGCGCCAGCAGCCAGACAGGGAGGCGACGCGCAGATACGCAGTATTTT. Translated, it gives CASSQTGRRRADTQYF.

CDR3 loop: CASGDRETDTQYF. DNA of the CDR3: TGTGCTAGTGGGGACAGGGAAACAGATACGCAGTATTTT. This sequence joins TRBV12-5 and TRBJ2-3; 8 bases map to TRBD1. Germline values: CDR1 LGHNT, CDR2 FRNRAP. Trimming at V came to 6 bases and at J to 3 bases, leaving 2 bases not matched to a gene. The CDR3 loop spans 13 amino acids.

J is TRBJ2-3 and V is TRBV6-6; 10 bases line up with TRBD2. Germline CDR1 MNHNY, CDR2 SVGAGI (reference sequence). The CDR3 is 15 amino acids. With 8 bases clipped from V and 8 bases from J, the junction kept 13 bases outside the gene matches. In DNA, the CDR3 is TGTGCCAGCTGGAAGCTAGCGGGAGAAATGGGTACGCAGTATTTT. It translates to CASWKLAGEMGTQYF.

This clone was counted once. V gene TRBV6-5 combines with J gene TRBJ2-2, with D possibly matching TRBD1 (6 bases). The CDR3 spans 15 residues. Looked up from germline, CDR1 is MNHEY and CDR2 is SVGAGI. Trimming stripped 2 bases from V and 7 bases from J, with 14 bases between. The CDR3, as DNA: TGTGCCAGCAGTTACGGGGCCAGGGGCCACGGGGAGCTGTTTTTT. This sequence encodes CASSYGARGHGELFF.

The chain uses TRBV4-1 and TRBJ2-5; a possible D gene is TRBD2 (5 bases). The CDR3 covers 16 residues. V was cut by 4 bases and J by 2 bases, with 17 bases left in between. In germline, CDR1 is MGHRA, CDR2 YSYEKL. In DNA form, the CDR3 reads TGCGCCAGCAGCCCCCTGGTTCGGGGTTTACAAGAGACCCAGTACTTC. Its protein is CASSPLVRGLQETQYF.

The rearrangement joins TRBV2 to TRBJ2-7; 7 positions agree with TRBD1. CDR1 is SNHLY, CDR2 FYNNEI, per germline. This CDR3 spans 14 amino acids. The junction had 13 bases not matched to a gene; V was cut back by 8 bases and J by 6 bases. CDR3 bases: TGTGCCAGCTGTAACGACAGGGTGAGCGGCGAGCAGTACTTC. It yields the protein CASCNDRVSGEQYF.

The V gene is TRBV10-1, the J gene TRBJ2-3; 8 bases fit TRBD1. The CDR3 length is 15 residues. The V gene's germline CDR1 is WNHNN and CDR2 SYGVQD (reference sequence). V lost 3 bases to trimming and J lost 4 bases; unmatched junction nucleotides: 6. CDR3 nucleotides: TGCGCCAGCAGTGAAGGACAGGGCCGGGCAGATACGCAGTATTTT. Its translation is CASSEGQGRADTQYF.

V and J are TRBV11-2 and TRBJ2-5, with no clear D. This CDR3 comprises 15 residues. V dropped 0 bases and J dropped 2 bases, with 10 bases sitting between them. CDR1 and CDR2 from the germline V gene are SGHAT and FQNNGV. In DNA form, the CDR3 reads TGTGCCAGCAGCTTAGATGGTGGCAGTCAAGAGACCCAGTACTTC. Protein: CASSLDGGSQETQYF.

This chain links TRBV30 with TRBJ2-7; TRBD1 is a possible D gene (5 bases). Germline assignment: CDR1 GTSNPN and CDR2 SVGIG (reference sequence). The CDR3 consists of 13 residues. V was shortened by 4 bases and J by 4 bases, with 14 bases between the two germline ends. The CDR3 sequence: CAWTYYQGYEQYF. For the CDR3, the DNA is TGTGCCTGGACTTACTATCAGGGTTACGAGCAGTACTTC. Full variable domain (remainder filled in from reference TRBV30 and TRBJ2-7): SQTIHQWPATLVQPVGSPLSLECTVEGTSNPNLYWYRQAAGRGLQLLFYSVGIGQISSEVPQNLSASRPQDRQFILSSKKLLLSDSGFYLCAWTYYQGYEQYFGPGTRLTVT.

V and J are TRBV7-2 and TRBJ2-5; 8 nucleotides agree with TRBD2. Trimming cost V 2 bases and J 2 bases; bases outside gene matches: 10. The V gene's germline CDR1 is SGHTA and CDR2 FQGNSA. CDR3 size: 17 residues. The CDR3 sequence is CASSLRSRAGAQETQYF. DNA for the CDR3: TGTGCCAGCAGCTTACGTTCCAGAGCGGGAGCTCAAGAGACCCAGTACTTC. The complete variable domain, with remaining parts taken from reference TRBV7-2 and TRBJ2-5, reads GAGVSQSPSNKVTEKGKDVELRCDPISGHTALYWYRQSLGQGLEFLIYFQGNSAPDKSGLPSDRFSAERTGGSVSTLTIQRTQQEDSAVYLCASSLRSRAGAQETQYFGPGTRLLVL.

CDR3 DNA: TGTGCCAGCAGTGAAGTACAGAGCTCTGGAAACACCATATATTTT. The encoded protein is CASSEVQSSGNTIYF. The chain joins TRBV2 to TRBJ1-3; D not resolved. This CDR3 comprises 15 residues. Trimming left V 1 base short and J 0 bases short, with 7 bases between. Germline V gene data show CDR1 as SNHLY and CDR2 as FYNNEI.

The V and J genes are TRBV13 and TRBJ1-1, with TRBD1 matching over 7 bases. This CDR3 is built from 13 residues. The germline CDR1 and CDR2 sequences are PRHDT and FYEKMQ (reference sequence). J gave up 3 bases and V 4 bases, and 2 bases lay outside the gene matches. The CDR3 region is CASSSQGDTEAFF. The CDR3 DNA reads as TGTGCCAGCAGCTCGCAGGGGGACACTGAAGCTTTCTTT.

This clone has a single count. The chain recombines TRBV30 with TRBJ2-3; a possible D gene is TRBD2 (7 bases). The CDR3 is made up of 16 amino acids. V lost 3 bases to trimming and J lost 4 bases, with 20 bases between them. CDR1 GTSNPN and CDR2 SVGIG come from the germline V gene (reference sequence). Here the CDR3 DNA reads TGTGCCTGGAGGGGCGGGGGCGGGGTAGTGTCAGATACGCAGTATTTT. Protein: CAWRGGGGVVSDTQYF.

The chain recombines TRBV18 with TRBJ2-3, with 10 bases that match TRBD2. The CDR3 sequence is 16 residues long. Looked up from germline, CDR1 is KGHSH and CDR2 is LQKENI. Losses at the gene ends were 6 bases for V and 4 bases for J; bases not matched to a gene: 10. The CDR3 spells CASSPSSGRGADTQYF. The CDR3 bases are TGTGCCAGCTCCCCCTCTAGCGGGAGAGGCGCAGATACGCAGTATTTT.

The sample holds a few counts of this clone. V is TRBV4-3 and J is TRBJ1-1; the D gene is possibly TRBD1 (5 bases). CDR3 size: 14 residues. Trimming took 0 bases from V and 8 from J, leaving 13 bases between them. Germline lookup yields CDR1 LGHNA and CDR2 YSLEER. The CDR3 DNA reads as TGCGCCAGCAGCCAAGATCTGGGGAGGGGAGAAGCTTTCTTT. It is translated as CASSQDLGRGEAFF.

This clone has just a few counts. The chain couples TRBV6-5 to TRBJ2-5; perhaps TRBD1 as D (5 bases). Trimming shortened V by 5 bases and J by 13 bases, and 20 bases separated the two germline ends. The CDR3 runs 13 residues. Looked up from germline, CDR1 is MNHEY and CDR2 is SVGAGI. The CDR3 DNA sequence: TGTGCCAGCAGTATCGAAGCAGGGTCTTATCCGTACTTC. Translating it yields CASSIEAGSYPYF.